This TCR beta chain was recorded in a study of cytomegalovirus exposure and HLA in healthy donors. The V and J ends lost 5 bases and 5 bases, in that order; junction bases with no gene match: 7. The CDR3 is 15 residues long. CDR1 and CDR2 from the germline V gene are MDHEN and SYDVKM. Points from the study as a whole: In a later analysis, HLA-associated beta chains showed higher expansion and lower generation probabilities than comparable chains. TCR beta sequences reportedly predicted the HLA-A and HLA-B alleles of most subjects accurately.

The study ran its PCR with 60 Vbeta and 13 Jbeta primers. Assay used: immunoSEQ multiplex PCR; TCRdb lists only in-frame clones, some missing. The sample carries roughly 150,000 clones, 70% to 90% recorded once. About this clone itself: Its specificity is not known.

The TCR originated in a woman under 30 in good health and CMV-seronegative. The sequencing sample was made of PBMCs. V usage is TRBV28 and J usage is TRBJ1-2, with 11 bases fitting TRBD1. The CDR3 sequence is CASSPGTGGDYGYTF. The CDR3 coding sequence is TGTGCCAGCAGTCCAGGGACAGGGGGTGATTATGGCTACACCTTC.